This TCR beta chain originates from a study of blood T cells in healthy people across ages. On the study more broadly: Through template switching, about one barcoded beta molecule was captured per two T cells, as measured in model experiments. The study's findings and limits: Observed TCR beta diversity per million T cells went down as age went up. This fall followed a roughly linear course with age.

The CDR3 runs 16 residues. The germline V gene has CDR1 SGHTA and CDR2 FQGNSA. About this clonotype: What it binds is not known.

Combining a sample-barcoded 5' primer with a J-beta primer mix, a second PCR ran for roughly 7 to 12 cycles. From the 5' RACE reads, TCRdb called clonotypes with MiXCR, one entry per CDR3 protein. The table lists about 1,500,000 distinct CDR3 sequences, 42% of them singletons. The sample was blood. This clonotype originated in a woman aged 18 to 35 in good health. The genes are TRBV7-2 and TRBJ2-1; 11 bases match TRBD2. With the DNA end fitting TRBJ2-7 better, the J assignment may be wrong. CDR3 sequence reads: CASSSDGTSGYNEQYF. DNA for the CDR3: TGTGCCAGCAGCTCCGACGGGACTAGCGGCTACAATGAGCAGTACTTC.